Listed below are T cell receptor beta chains from one sample, sequenced in a study of shared T cell receptors in the human thymus. This table comes from immunoSEQ multiplex PCR, and its TCRdb copy is limited to in-frame clones, with some not included. The sample carries some 700,000 clones, 88% recorded once. The same sample was also used in a study of human thymus T cells.

What was sequenced was thymocytes. The receptor set was obtained from a boy less than two years old with a congenital heart defect. Both conserved end residues are part of each CDR3. D genes are given only for firm matches.

TRBD2	TRBJ2-2	TRBV19	CASSIPEAGLYTGELFF
NA	TRBJ1-5	TRBV6-6	CASSYSSGGMRQPQHF
NA	TRBJ2-7	TRBV5-4	CASSAPLRGAYEQYF
NA	TRBJ1-1	TRBV9	CASSPSRGAAYEGAFF
NA	TRBJ1-2	TRBV27	CASSGTSGVLRNYGYTF
NA	TRBJ2-7	TRBV5-8	CASSPLLTPSSYEQYF
TRBD2	TRBJ2-3	TRBV7-9	CASSLTSGRTDTQYF
TRBD2	TRBJ2-3	TRBV5-1	CASGERGPTDTQYF
TRBD2	TRBJ2-3	TRBV4-1	CASSQGKSREGHADTQYF
NA	TRBJ1-2	TRBV2	CASSDSLPGNRANYGYTF